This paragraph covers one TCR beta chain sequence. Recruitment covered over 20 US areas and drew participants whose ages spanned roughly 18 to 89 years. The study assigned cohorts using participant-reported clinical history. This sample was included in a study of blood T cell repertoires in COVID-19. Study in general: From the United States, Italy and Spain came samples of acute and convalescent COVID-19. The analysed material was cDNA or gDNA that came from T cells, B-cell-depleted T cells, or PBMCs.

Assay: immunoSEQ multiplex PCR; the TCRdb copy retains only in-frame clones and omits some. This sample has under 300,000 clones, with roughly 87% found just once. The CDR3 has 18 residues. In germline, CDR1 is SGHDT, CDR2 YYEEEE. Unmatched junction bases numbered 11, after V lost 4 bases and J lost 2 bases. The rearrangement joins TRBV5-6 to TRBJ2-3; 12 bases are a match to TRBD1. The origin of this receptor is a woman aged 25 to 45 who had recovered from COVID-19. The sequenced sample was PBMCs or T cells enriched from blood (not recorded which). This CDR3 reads CASSRGQGAGFYTDTQYF. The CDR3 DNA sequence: TGTGCCAGCAGCAGGGGACAGGGGGCCGGCTTTTACACAGATACGCAGTATTTT.